Listed here are 10 T cell receptor beta chains from one sample, sequenced in a study of blood T cell repertoires in COVID-19. Profiled with immunoSEQ multiplex PCR; TCRdb holds only in-frame clones, not every one. Of about 88,000 clones listed, roughly 88% are singletons. The specimen was peripheral blood. The receptors stem from a woman at least 80 years old with acute or convalescent COVID-19.

The chain uses TRBV3-1 (or the pseudogene TRBV3-2) and TRBJ2-5; TRBD2 matches 14 bases. The CDR3 is made up of 19 amino acids. Per the germline V gene, CDR1 is LGHDT and CDR2 is YNNKEL (reference sequence). The J segment lost 2 bases and the V segment lost 3 bases, leaving 11 bases of the junction unmatched. The CDR3 spells CASSQGLAGVYRGQETQYF. CDR3 nucleotide sequence: TGTGCCAGCAGCCAGGGACTAGCGGGAGTATATCGAGGGCAAGAGACCCAGTACTTC.

J is TRBJ2-3 and V is TRBV7-6; TRBD2 is a possible D gene (5 bases). Germline loops: CDR1 SGHVS, CDR2 FNYEAQ. Trimming took off 2 bases at V and 1 base at J, with 13 bases between the two ends. The CDR3 has 16 residues. In DNA form, the CDR3 reads TGTGCCAGCAGCTTAAAAGTCGCAGCGGGCACAGATACGCAGTATTTT. This sequence encodes CASSLKVAAGTDTQYF.

Only one count was recorded for this clone. The chain is built from TRBV5-5 and TRBJ2-2, with 9 bases identical to TRBD1. Germline CDR1 SGHKS, CDR2 YYEKEE (reference sequence). V lost 1 base, J lost 5 bases, and 3 bases stayed unmatched. The CDR3 totals 15 residues. The CDR3 loop is CASSLLTGGTGELFF. CDR3 bases: TGTGCCAGCAGCTTGCTGACAGGGGGGACCGGGGAGCTGTTTTTT.

The chain carries TRBV2 and TRBJ1-3; D not certain. Trimming removed 11 bases from V and 4 bases from J, with 12 bases in between. Germline V gene data show CDR1 as SNHLY and CDR2 as FYNNEI. This CDR3 region has 12 residues. The CDR3 protein is CALREVGNTIYF. The CDR3 coding sequence is TGTGCCTTACGGGAAGTCGGAAACACCATATATTTT.

The V gene is TRBV20-1, the J gene TRBJ2-4; D not certain. The CDR3 is made up of 13 amino acids. CDR1 and CDR2 from the germline V gene are DFQATT and SNEGSKA (reference sequence). Trimming left V 3 bases short and J 2 bases short, with 8 bases between. CDR3 amino acids: CSASDNSKNIQYF. CDR3 nucleotide sequence: TGCAGTGCTAGTGATAATTCCAAAAACATTCAGTACTTC.

The chain joins TRBV5-1 to TRBJ1-1, with D perhaps TRBD1 (5 bases). This CDR3 has 14 residues. Per the germline V gene, CDR1 is SGHRS and CDR2 is YFSETQ. V gave up 6 bases and J gave up 1 base, with 13 bases separating them. The CDR3 region is CASTLSGANTEAFF. The DNA of the CDR3 is TGCGCCAGCACCCTGTCTGGGGCGAACACTGAAGCTTTCTTT.

This chain joins TRBV11-3 and TRBJ2-2; D gene ambiguous. Germline V gives CDR1 SGHNT, CDR2 YENEEA. The CDR3 extends over 15 amino acids. V was cut by 0 bases and J by 0 bases, with 5 bases left in between. The DNA of the CDR3 is TGTGCCAGCAGCTTAGATTTAGCGAACACCGGGGAGCTGTTTTTT. It specifies CASSLDLANTGELFF.

The chain employs TRBV6-6 and TRBJ1-4; 8 bases match TRBD1. CDR1 MNHNY and CDR2 SVGAGI come from the germline V gene (reference sequence). The CDR3 totals 15 residues. With 0 bases clipped from V and 7 bases from J, the junction kept 4 bases outside the gene matches. The CDR3 loop reads CASSYSQGASEKLFF. CDR3 in DNA: TGTGCCAGCAGTTACTCGCAGGGGGCGAGTGAAAAACTGTTTTTT.

This chain connects TRBV19 to TRBJ2-7; 11 positions match TRBD2. V shed 5 bases and J 5 bases; nucleotides not matched to a gene: 5. Per the germline V gene, CDR1 is LNHDA and CDR2 is SQIVND (reference sequence). This CDR3 comprises 14 residues. The DNA of the CDR3 is TGTGCCAGTAGTCGTAGACTAGCGGGGAACGAGCAGTACTTC. Translated, it gives CASSRRLAGNEQYF.

The V call is TRBV6-4, the J call TRBJ2-1, with D maybe TRBD2 (5 bases). The V gene lost 4 bases and the J gene lost 0 bases, with 10 bases spanning the gap. Looked up from germline, CDR1 is MRHNA and CDR2 is SNTAGT. The CDR3 spans 15 residues. The CDR3 bases are TGTGCCAGCAGTGTGGTGGGGAGCTCCTACAATGAGCAGTTCTTC. This sequence encodes CASSVVGSSYNEQFF.